This record looks at one T cell receptor (beta chain) sequence and its context. The table came from immunoSEQ multiplex PCR; TCRdb's copy has only in-frame clones and leaves some out. The data show tens of thousands of clones, about 88% seen once. The source of the sample is a study of blood T cell repertoires in COVID-19. Across the whole study: The United States, Italy and Spain provided the acute and convalescent COVID-19 samples.

The CDR3 has 13 amino acids. The V end was cut by 3 bases, the J end by 0 bases, with 6 bases between. Germline-derived CDR1 and CDR2 are KGHSH and LQKENI. The receptor was isolated from a human donor in a cohort sampled during active COVID-19. The specimen sequenced was peripheral blood. This chain links TRBV18 with TRBJ2-7, with D possibly being TRBD2 (5 bases). The CDR3 DNA reads as TGTGCCAGCTCACCGGGGAGCTCCTACGAGCAGTACTTC. Protein sequence: CASSPGSSYEQYF.